This TCR beta chain was captured by sequencing in a study of T cells in Graves' hyperthyroidism and ophthalmopathy. CDR1 is PRHDT, CDR2 FYEKMQ, per germline (reference sequence). Inclusive of both ends, the CDR3 amounts to 11 amino acids. Amplified TCR beta CDR3 regions derived from RNA transcripts. When the TCR CDR3 underwent first-round RT-PCR, the HTBI primer set was used. A single record per CDR3 protein comes from TCRdb applying MiXCR to the multiplex PCR reads. The table includes 640,000 or so distinct CDR3 sequences, about 15% detected once. General observations from the study: A model of 13 V-J pairs discriminated ophthalmopathy from stable hyperthyroidism.

This clonotype was observed many times. Its target is unknown. In this CDR3 the conserved last residue, phenylalanine or tryptophan, is missing, so a read error is likely. No DNA is shown, since the ends of the CDR3 on it are uncertain; the CDR3 is the one TCRdb lists. Sequencing used blood. This TCR was recovered from a woman aged 40 to 50 with Graves' ophthalmopathy. The chain has TRBV13 and TRBJ1-1; the table calls TRBD1, which could not be checked here. This chain's CDR3 is CASSLGGTVRI.